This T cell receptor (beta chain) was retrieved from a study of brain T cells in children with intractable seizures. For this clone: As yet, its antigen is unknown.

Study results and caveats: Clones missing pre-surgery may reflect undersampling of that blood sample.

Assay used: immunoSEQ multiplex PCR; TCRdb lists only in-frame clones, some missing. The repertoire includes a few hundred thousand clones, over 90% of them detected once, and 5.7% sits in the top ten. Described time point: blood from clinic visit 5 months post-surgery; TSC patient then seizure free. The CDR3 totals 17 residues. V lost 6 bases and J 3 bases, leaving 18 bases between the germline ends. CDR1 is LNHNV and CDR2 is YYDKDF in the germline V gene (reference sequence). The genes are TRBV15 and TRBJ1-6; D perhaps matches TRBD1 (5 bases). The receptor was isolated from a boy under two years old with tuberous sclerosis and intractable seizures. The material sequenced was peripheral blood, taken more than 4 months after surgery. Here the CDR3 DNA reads TGTGCCACCAGAGGACCTAGTCAGGGTTTCTATAATTCACCCCTCCACTTT. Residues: CATRGPSQGFYNSPLHF.